This section outlines one TCR beta chain sequence together with its context. Its antigen specificity is not known. The record has no base qualities; no much larger clone is one base away. The sample comes from a study of CD8 T cells in ankylosing spondylitis (TCRdb year 2017). Regarding the study in general: T cell receptor beta repertoires were profiled in healthy donors and ankylosing spondylitis patients so that disease-linked TCR variants could be found. In total, the full study cohort was made up of nearly 110 healthy donors and about two dozen ankylosing spondylitis patients. Peripheral blood was sampled, and synovial fluid was additionally collected from ankylosing spondylitis patients.

Study-level results and caveats: The disease-linked clones were reported to be significantly enriched in matched synovial fluid samples from ankylosing spondylitis patients. Some motif variants were previously reported in synovial fluid and blood of reactive arthritis patients, suggesting common disease-initiation mechanisms. A CD8+ phenotype was shown by the disease-linked clones, which were found at relatively low frequencies in peripheral blood. A TCR beta motif made up of several highly homologous amino acid variants appeared to be characteristic of blood from ankylosing spondylitis patients.

Reads for this sample came from an Illumina HiSeq 2500. Quantitative 5'-RACE with molecular barcodes was used to prepare TCR beta libraries. Regarding the original processing steps: A new computational method based on a probabilistic model of VDJ rearrangement was used to identify disease-linked TCR variants. TCRdb took the public reads, trimmed them with fastp at Q25, ran MiXCR for clone calling and kept in-frame beta chains. Rows are unified per CDR3 protein, each entry keeping the most common DNA and genes. The V and J calls and clone size come from TCRdb's table, not from the authors' own analysis. A total of 300,000 to 400,000 distinct CDR3 sequences appear in this sample, more than 20% of them only once. 10% to 15% of the sample goes to the ten largest clones. Sequenced input: blood, either unsorted or a sorted T cell fraction (not recorded which). The TCR was taken from a male donor with ankylosing spondylitis or in good health (not recorded which).

Here the CDR3 is given as CASSLNQVEQFF. The DNA is TGTGCCAGCAGCCTAAACCAGGTTGAGCAGTTCTTC. Here the chain combines TRBV12-3 or TRBV12-4 and TRBJ2-1; the D gene is not confidently resolved. V drops 6 bases and J drops 9 bases, leaving 12 bases in between. CDR3 length: 12 amino acids, cysteine to phenylalanine. Only CDR3 DNA remains: 36 bases, in frame from the first base.